This T cell receptor beta chain was documented in a study of blood T cells in healthy people across ages. Combining a sample-barcoded 5' primer with a J-beta primer mix, a second PCR ran for about 7 to 12 cycles. A template-switch adaptor that had 12 random nucleotides put a tag on each cDNA molecule. TCRdb re-analysed the 5' RACE reads in MiXCR, keeping a single row per CDR3 protein. The repertoire holds about 650,000 distinct CDR3 sequences, with about 34% as singletons. Germline V CDR1 and CDR2: MNHNY, SVGAGI (reference sequence). The V end lost 0 bases, the J end lost 4 bases, and 18 bases lay between the germline ends. The CDR3 has 17 residues.

The sample taken for sequencing was blood. The clonotype originates from a woman over 75 in good health. The chain links TRBV6-6 to TRBJ1-2, with D perhaps matching TRBD1 (5 bases). The CDR3 loop is CASSYSINGGALYGYTF. In DNA form, the CDR3 reads TGTGCCAGCAGTTACTCGATTAATGGAGGGGCCCTCTATGGCTACACCTTC.